The T cell receptor beta chain under discussion was sequenced for a study of shared clonotypes between healthy human individuals. Study findings and constraints: How much donors shared clonotypes was expected to be affected by sequencing depth. Large sequencing depth failed to make sorted-subset sequencing complete, rarefaction showed.

The authors divided CD4+ cells into CD45RA+ naive and CD45RA-negative memory subsets. The sample holds a few counts of this clone. The target antigen is unknown. Using approximately 190 ng DNA, 30,000 to 35,000 T cell genomes, the sorted-subset replicate PCRs were run. TCRdb's table, derived via immunoSEQ multiplex PCR, lists solely in-frame clones and lacks some. This table holds hundreds of thousands of clones, about three quarters found once. Germline V lookup: CDR1 MNHEY, CDR2 SMNVEV (reference sequence). The CDR3 sequence is 15 residues long. Trimming took off 3 bases at V and 6 bases at J, with 15 bases between the two ends.

The sequence came from a woman aged 25 to 39 in good health. Sequencing input: memory CD4+ T cells sorted from blood. Noted subset: CD45RA-negative fraction. The chain joins TRBV27 to TRBJ2-1; no clear D gene. This CDR3 is CASSFGPSLGNEQFF. CDR3 DNA sequence: TGTGCCAGCAGTTTCGGACCTAGTTTGGGCAATGAGCAGTTCTTC.